A single sample is the source of the 24 T cell receptor beta chains below, sequenced in a study of technical replicates of blood from a handful of donors. The protocol was immunoSEQ multiplex PCR, while the TCRdb copy is restricted to in-frame clones and leaves out a portion. The sample has tens of thousands of clones, about 97% seen once. What was sequenced was T cells isolated from PBMCs. All receptors derive from a human donor in good health.

J is TRBJ1-5 and V is TRBV5-1; possibly TRBD1 for D (5 bases). CDR1 is SGHRS and CDR2 is YFSETQ in the germline V gene. The CDR3 length is 14 residues. Trimming removed 3 bases from V and 3 bases from J, with 10 bases in between. CDR3 loop: CASSWEGNNQPQHF. In nucleotides, the CDR3 is TGCGCCAGCAGCTGGGAGGGGAACAATCAGCCCCAGCATTTT.

The gene calls are TRBV2 and TRBJ1-4, with a possible D match to TRBD1 (5 bases). The CDR3 has 14 residues. Per the germline V gene, CDR1 is SNHLY and CDR2 is FYNNEI. With 8 bases removed from V and 8 bases from J, the gap between germline ends came to 18 bases. CDR3 DNA sequence: TGTGCCAGCTGGGAAGGGCAGGGAGGCGAAAAACTGTTTTTT. Translated: CASWEGQGGEKLFF.

In this sample, this clone turned up once. This rearrangement joins TRBV2 to TRBJ2-7; possible D gene TRBD2, 5 bases. V lost 7 bases to trimming and J lost 2 bases, with 9 bases between them. Germline V gene data show CDR1 as SNHLY and CDR2 as FYNNEI. CDR3 length: 12 amino acids. The CDR3 is CASKRETYEQYF. DNA for the CDR3: TGTGCCAGCAAGAGGGAAACCTACGAGCAGTACTTC.

J is TRBJ1-5 and V is TRBV11-2; TRBD1 agrees at 8 bases. The CDR3 sequence is 16 residues long. In germline, CDR1 is SGHAT, CDR2 FQNNGV. V was clipped by 5 bases and J by 0 bases; unmatched bases: 6. In DNA form, the CDR3 reads TGTGCCAGCAGCCCTTCTGGACAGGGTAGCAATCAGCCCCAGCATTTT. This translates into CASSPSGQGSNQPQHF. Using reference TRBV11-2 and TRBJ1-5 for the parts outside the CDR3, the full variable domain is EAGVAQSPRYKIIEKRQSVAFWCNPISGHATLYWYQQILGQGPKLLIQFQNNGVVDDSQLPKDRFSAERLKGVDSTLKIQPAKLEDSAVYLCASSPSGQGSNQPQHFGDGTRLSIL.

The chain recombines TRBV9 with TRBJ1-1; the D gene is possibly TRBD1 (5 bases). The V gene lost 4 bases and the J gene lost 1 base, with 11 bases spanning the gap. This CDR3 has 14 residues. In germline, CDR1 is SGDLS, CDR2 YYNGEE. The CDR3 nucleotides read TGTGCCAGCAGCCCCAGGGTATGGAACACTGAAGCTTTCTTT. It yields the protein CASSPRVWNTEAFF.

The genes are TRBV14 and TRBJ2-1; D is perhaps TRBD1 (5 bases). The germline gives CDR1 SGHDN, CDR2 FVKESK. The CDR3 runs to 13 residues. Trimming stripped 3 bases from V and 3 bases from J, with 6 bases between. The CDR3 region is CASSHDSYNEQFF. The CDR3 coding sequence is TGTGCCAGCAGCCACGACAGCTACAATGAGCAGTTCTTC.

The chain couples TRBV7-2 to TRBJ2-3; 7 positions match TRBD2. CDR1 is SGHTA and CDR2 is FQGNSA in the germline V gene. The CDR3 length is 13 residues. Trimming took 3 bases from V and 6 from J; bases not matched to a gene: 3. This CDR3 is CASSFSGSDTQYF. CDR3 nucleotides: TGTGCCAGCAGCTTTAGCGGGTCGGATACGCAGTATTTT.

This chain connects TRBV4-3 to TRBJ2-7; D is perhaps TRBD1 (5 bases). Germline loops: CDR1 LGHNA, CDR2 YSLEER. This CDR3 has 15 residues. Deletions cut 0 bases from V and 3 bases from J, with 12 bases between. This CDR3 is CASSQDTGELYEQYF. As DNA, the CDR3 is TGCGCCAGCAGCCAAGATACAGGTGAGCTCTACGAGCAGTACTTC.

The chain combines TRBV5-6 with TRBJ2-7; no reliable D call. CDR3 length equals 13 residues. Trimming removed 0 bases from V and 2 bases from J, with 6 bases in between. Germline V CDR1 and CDR2: SGHDT, YYEEEE. The CDR3 region has the DNA TGTGCCAGCAGCTTGGGGCGGACCTACGAGCAGTACTTC. This encodes CASSLGRTYEQYF.

The chain uses TRBV20-1 and TRBJ1-5; D unclear. The CDR3 is 11 residues long. Trimming removed 5 bases from V and 4 bases from J, with 6 bases in between. The germline CDR1 and CDR2 sequences are DFQATT and SNEGSKA (reference sequence). As DNA, the CDR3 is TGCAGTGCTTTAGCAAATCAGCCCCAGCATTTT. Encoded protein: CSALANQPQHF.

The rearrangement joins TRBV4-3 to TRBJ2-5; D may be TRBD2 (6 bases). V was shortened by 0 bases and J by 4 bases, with 9 bases between the two germline ends. Germline-derived CDR1 and CDR2 are LGHNA and YSLEER. The CDR3 is 14 amino acids. The CDR3 reads CASSQEEAGETQYF. CDR3 DNA: TGCGCCAGCAGCCAAGAGGAAGCGGGAGAGACCCAGTACTTC.

The V call is TRBV10-3, the J call TRBJ2-5, with 8 bases fitting TRBD2. Per germline, CDR1 ENHRY and CDR2 SYGVKD. The junction had 5 bases not matched to a gene; V was cut back by 6 bases and J by 2 bases. This CDR3 contains 14 residues. Here the CDR3 reads CAISRAGAQETQYF. Here the CDR3 DNA reads TGTGCCATCAGCAGAGCGGGGGCACAAGAGACCCAGTACTTC.

V gene TRBV4-2 combines with J gene TRBJ2-2; possible D gene TRBD1, 6 bases. V was shortened by 3 bases and J by 0 bases, with 8 bases between the two germline ends. Germline CDR1 is LGHNA and CDR2 is YNFKEQ. This CDR3 is 15 amino acids long. The CDR3 region has the DNA TGTGCCAGCAGCCAGGGGGCTGCGAACACCGGGGAGCTGTTTTTT. Translated, it gives CASSQGAANTGELFF.

This chain connects TRBV4-3 to TRBJ2-3; D unresolved. The CDR3 sequence is 14 residues long. Germline loops: CDR1 LGHNA, CDR2 YSLEER. V was clipped by 1 base and J by 0 bases, with 5 bases between them. The CDR3: CASSQGGSTDTQYF. The DNA for the CDR3 is TGCGCCAGCAGCCAAGGAGGAAGCACAGATACGCAGTATTTT.

V gene TRBV4-2 combines with J gene TRBJ2-7; 7 nucleotides match TRBD2. CDR1 and CDR2 from the germline V gene are LGHNA and YNFKEQ. With V trimmed by 5 bases and J by 3 bases, 10 bases remained unmatched. The CDR3 extends over 15 amino acids. The CDR3, as DNA: TGTGCCAGCAGCGTACTAGCGACGGAGGTCTACGAGCAGTACTTC. Translated: CASSVLATEVYEQYF.

The chain combines TRBV6-1 with TRBJ1-1; 8 bases align to TRBD1. Germline V gives CDR1 MNHNS, CDR2 SASEGT. The CDR3 runs 14 residues. The ends lost 8 bases at V and 3 bases at J; junction bases unmatched: 8. This chain's CDR3 is CASAKTGVYTEAFF. CDR3 DNA: TGTGCCAGCGCCAAGACAGGGGTGTACACTGAAGCTTTCTTT.

The chain carries TRBV4-2 and TRBJ2-1; maybe TRBD2 (6 bases). The CDR3 spans 15 residues. Looked up from germline, CDR1 is LGHNA and CDR2 is YNFKEQ. V lost 1 base to trimming and J lost 1 base, with 8 bases between them. The CDR3 protein is CASSQAGVSYNEQFF. DNA for the CDR3: TGTGCCAGCAGCCAAGCGGGAGTTTCCTACAATGAGCAGTTCTTC.

The chain joins TRBV7-9 to TRBJ2-3, with 11 nucleotides matching TRBD2. Germline V lookup: CDR1 SEHNR, CDR2 FQNEAQ (reference sequence). The CDR3 is 19 residues long. Trimming removed 5 bases from V and 3 bases from J; junction bases left unmatched: 16. The CDR3 reads CASSPRGQGLAGGTDTQYF. CDR3 bases: TGTGCCAGCAGCCCGCGGGGCCAGGGTCTAGCGGGAGGAACAGATACGCAGTATTTT. Drawing the rest from reference TRBV7-9 and TRBJ2-3, the complete variable domain is DTGVSQNPRHKITKRGQNVTFRCDPISEHNRLYWYRQTLGQGPEFLTYFQNEAQLEKSRLLSDRFSAERPKGSFSTLEIQRTEQGDSAMYLCASSPRGQGLAGGTDTQYFGPGTRLTVL.

This clone appeared once. This chain links TRBV7-3 with TRBJ2-5, with 7 bases aligning to TRBD1. There are 14 residues in the CDR3. Germline lookup yields CDR1 SGHTA and CDR2 FQGTGA. Trimming at V came to 6 bases and at J to 0 bases, leaving 4 bases not matched to a gene. The CDR3 coding sequence is TGTGCCAGCAGTCTGGACAGGTACCAAGAGACCCAGTACTTC. Protein: CASSLDRYQETQYF.

This sequence joins TRBV19 and TRBJ2-3, with 8 bases identical to TRBD2. This CDR3 has 11 residues. Germline V lookup: CDR1 LNHDA, CDR2 SQIVND (reference sequence). V gave up 10 bases and J gave up 4 bases; unmatched junction bases: 1. The CDR3 sequence: CATGRADTQYF. The CDR3 nucleotides read TGTGCCACCGGGAGGGCAGATACGCAGTATTTT.

The genes are TRBV4-2 and TRBJ2-3, with a tentative D call TRBD2 (5 bases). V gave up 4 bases and J gave up 1 base, with 21 bases separating them. CDR1 is LGHNA, CDR2 YNFKEQ, per germline. CDR3 length equals 18 residues. The CDR3 reads CASSPNVGGRDGTDTQYF. As DNA, the CDR3 is TGTGCCAGCAGCCCGAATGTTGGCGGGCGCGACGGCACAGATACGCAGTATTTT.

This clone has just a few counts. The rearrangement joins TRBV5-1 to TRBJ2-7; the match to TRBD2 covers 10 bases. With 0 bases clipped from V and 3 bases from J, the junction kept 12 bases outside the gene matches. Germline lookup yields CDR1 SGHRS and CDR2 YFSETQ. The CDR3 is 18 residues long. Here the CDR3 DNA reads TGCGCCAGCAGCTTGGGGGCTAGCGGGAGCCACACCCTCTACGAGCAGTACTTC. Its protein is CASSLGASGSHTLYEQYF.

The V and J genes are TRBV10-3 and TRBJ2-7; D might be TRBD2 (7 bases). The germline CDR1 and CDR2 sequences are ENHRY and SYGVKD. The length of the CDR3 is 15 residues. The V end was cut by 5 bases, the J end by 2 bases, with 16 bases between. The CDR3 here is CAISSEGGITYEQYF. The CDR3 nucleotides are TGTGCCATCAGTTCGGAGGGGGGGATAACCTACGAGCAGTACTTC.

The chain couples TRBV11-2 to TRBJ2-1; 12 bases align to TRBD2. Germline V gene data show CDR1 as SGHAT and CDR2 as FQNNGV. J was trimmed by 1 base and V by 5 bases; bases with no gene match: 9. This CDR3 comprises 18 residues. The CDR3 bases are TGTGCCAGCAGCAGTAGACTAGCGGGAGTGAGGTCCTACAATGAGCAGTTCTTC. It codes for CASSSRLAGVRSYNEQFF.